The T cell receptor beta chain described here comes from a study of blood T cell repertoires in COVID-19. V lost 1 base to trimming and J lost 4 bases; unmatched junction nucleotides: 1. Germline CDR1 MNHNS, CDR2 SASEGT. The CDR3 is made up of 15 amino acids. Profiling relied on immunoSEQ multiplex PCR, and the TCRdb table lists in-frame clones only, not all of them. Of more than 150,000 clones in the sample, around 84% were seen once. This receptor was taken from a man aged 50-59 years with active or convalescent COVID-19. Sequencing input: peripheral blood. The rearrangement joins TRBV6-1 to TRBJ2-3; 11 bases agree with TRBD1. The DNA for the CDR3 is TGTGCCAGCAGTGAAGGGACAGGGGGCGCAGATACGCAGTATTTT. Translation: CASSEGTGGADTQYF.